In this sample, the clone carrying this T cell receptor (beta chain) turned up many times. Antigen unknown. TCR beta CDR3 regions were amplified from RNA transcripts. Initially, a first-round RT-PCR of the TCR CDR3 employed the HTBI primer set. TCRdb independently ran MiXCR on the multiplex PCR reads; one entry per CDR3 protein. The repertoire holds about 340,000 distinct CDR3 sequences, with roughly a fifth as singletons. The data stem from a study of T cells in Graves' hyperthyroidism and ophthalmopathy. Study-wide findings and caveats: A model of 13 V-J pairs discriminated ophthalmopathy from stable hyperthyroidism.

Germline CDR1 is SGHRS and CDR2 is YFSETQ. The junction had 5 bases not matched to a gene; V was cut back by 2 bases and J by 3 bases. The CDR3 sequence is 17 residues long. Sequencing used blood. This clonotype was obtained from a woman aged 50 to 65 with Graves' hyperthyroidism. J is TRBJ2-6 and V is TRBV5-1; TRBD1 matches 10 bases. CDR3 in DNA: TGCGCCAGCAGCTTTGACAGGGGGCGAGGTGGGGCCAACGTCCTGACTTTC. Translation: CASSFDRGRGGANVLTF.